This T cell receptor beta chain was sequenced in a study of cytomegalovirus exposure and HLA in healthy donors. Study in general: Earlier, approximately 110 million unique TCR beta sequences were recovered from approximately 180 million T cells by an analysis. Study-wide results and limits: Judged likely to be a sequencing artifact was a cluster of highly shared sequence variants. A later analysis associated some 16,000 TCR beta sequences with HLA alleles at a 0.05 false discovery rate.

The ends were cut back, 5 bases at V and 2 bases at J, with 18 bases in the middle. The CDR3 is 17 amino acids. Germline V gene data show CDR1 as MDHEN and CDR2 as SYDVKM. Remarks on this clone: Its matching antigen is unknown.

Use of 60 Vbeta and 13 Jbeta primers characterized the PCR. Libraries were prepared by immunoSEQ multiplex PCR; TCRdb keeps only in-frame clonotypes and omits some of them. The profile shows approximately 90,000 clones, around three quarters of them singletons. The rearrangement links TRBV28 to TRBJ2-2, with a weak D call TRBD1 (6 bases). The sequenced sample was PBMCs. The source of this sequence is a male donor in good health and CMV-seronegative. CDR3 residues: CASSPPGRGPNTGELFF. The CDR3 DNA is TGTGCCAGCAGTCCCCCTGGCAGGGGCCCTAACACCGGGGAGCTGTTTTTT.